This T cell receptor beta chain was recorded in a study of Graves' ophthalmopathy and Graves' hyperthyroidism. Among the hyperthyroidism patients, all were newly diagnosed, aged 18 to 65, with under 2 months' duration. It was on clinical symptoms, serum thyroxine, TRAb, thyroid ultrasound and orbital computed tomography that diagnosis relied. Per the germline V gene, CDR1 is SGHTS and CDR2 is YDEGEE. CDR3 length: 15 residues. V shed 6 bases and J 0 bases; nucleotides not matched to a gene: 8. CDR3 regions of TCR beta were amplified from RNA transcripts. RT-PCR was first run with HTBI primers, then multiplex PCR in a second round. One entry per CDR3 protein, called by TCRdb with MiXCR from the multiplex PCR reads. Altogether over a million distinct CDR3 sequences are present, 35% to 45% being singletons, with the ten largest covering around 10%. Overall study results and limits: Sensitivity of 85% to 90% and specificity of about 81% were achieved when a 13-signature model separated ophthalmopathy from stable hyperthyroidism. The model's prediction of ophthalmopathy progression had approximately 67% sensitivity and roughly 72% specificity.

As for this clonotype: Its antigen is not known.

The rearrangement links TRBV5-8 to TRBJ1-2; 7 bases agree with TRBD1. The clonotype originates from an adult man with Graves' hyperthyroidism. Sequencing was carried out using peripheral blood or thyroid tissue (not recorded which). The chain's CDR3 is CASTRRDRANYGYTF. In nucleotides, the CDR3 is TGTGCCAGCACCCGCCGGGACAGAGCTAACTATGGCTACACCTTC.